A selection of T cell receptor beta chains follows, all from one sample in a study of response to subunit inactivated influenza vaccine. TCRdb reanalysed the RT-PCR reads using MiXCR and keeps one entry per CDR3 protein. The profile covers around 710,000 distinct CDR3 sequences, with about 15% appearing a single time and 6% to 8% taken by the ten largest. The material sequenced was PBMCs from blood, taken approximately 15 days before vaccination. The receptors were gathered from a man in his fifties who received an inactivated influenza vaccine. The CDR3 runs from the conserved cysteine through the conserved F or W.

CDR3aa | j_gene | v_gene
CASSRKWGEKETQYF | TRBJ2-5 | TRBV21-1
CASSPPPGHLKNTEAFF | TRBJ1-1 | TRBV7-2
CASSQDLGTGYNEQFF | TRBJ2-1 | TRBV4-2
CASSLLSSQETQYF | TRBJ2-5 | TRBV5-1
CASSYGAAMNTEAFF | TRBJ1-1 | TRBV6-5
CASSYSTISPLYF | TRBJ2-7 | TRBV6-6
CASRRTSGDVWGVEQFF | TRBJ2-1 | TRBV12-3/TRBV12-4
CASSDLAGYADTQYF | TRBJ2-3 | TRBV10-2
CASSLGLAPPDTQYF | TRBJ2-3 | TRBV5-1
CASSFMNSGANVLTF | TRBJ2-6 | TRBV2
CASRLKDYGYTF | TRBJ1-2 | TRBV28
CASSQGTGKAFF | TRBJ1-1 | TRBV4-3
CASNDPTSGGETQYF | TRBJ2-5 | TRBV5-1
CASSPSINRSVYNEQFF | TRBJ2-1 | TRBV4-3
CATSNRDRANEQFF | TRBJ2-1 | TRBV15
CASSFRTSGNTGELFF | TRBJ2-2 | TRBV5-1
CSVPRAQNYGYTF | TRBJ1-2 | TRBV29-1
CASSLQARYGYTF | TRBJ1-2 | TRBV4-3
CASSLYRGRLGYGYTF | TRBJ1-2 | TRBV28
CASSGRDRGWDNEQFF | TRBJ2-1 | TRBV5-4
CASSRQGASTEAFF | TRBJ1-1 | TRBV4-3
CASSTRTSGETQYF | TRBJ2-5 | TRBV7-2
CSALNSGYEQYF | TRBJ2-7 | TRBV20-1
CASSSGLAGSSETQYF | TRBJ2-5 | TRBV7-2
CASSLYGRLTETQYF | TRBJ2-5 | TRBV28
CATSIRDYNEQFF | TRBJ2-1 | TRBV15
CASSEGARGNSPLHF | TRBJ1-6 | TRBV5-1
CSAIPSRGLLNTDTQYF | TRBJ2-3 | TRBV20-1